These 5 T cell receptor beta chains were sequenced from one sample in a study of blood T cell repertoires in COVID-19. Sequencing used immunoSEQ multiplex PCR; TCRdb keeps in-frame clones, though not all of them. The sample carries 200,000 to 250,000 clones, more than 75% recorded once. Material for sequencing was peripheral blood. Source of these receptors: a woman aged 80 or over with COVID-19, enrolled during active disease.

The chain joins TRBV11-2 to TRBJ2-7, with D uncertain. The CDR3 consists of 14 residues. Trimming removed 5 bases at V and 2 bases at J, with 13 bases between. Germline lookup yields CDR1 SGHAT and CDR2 FQNNGV. The CDR3 loop reads CASSRAPQTYEQYF. The CDR3 DNA follows: TGTGCCAGCAGCCGAGCCCCACAGACCTACGAGCAGTACTTC.

This clone was detected once. The rearrangement joins TRBV18 to TRBJ1-3; TRBD1 might be the D (6 bases). This CDR3 is built from 15 residues. Germline V gives CDR1 KGHSH, CDR2 LQKENI. Trimming pared 6 bases from V and 0 bases from J, leaving 12 bases between. The CDR3 protein is CASSRLQGSGNTIYF. In DNA, the CDR3 is TGTGCCAGCTCTCGCCTACAGGGCTCTGGAAACACCATATATTTT.

The chain carries TRBV15 and TRBJ2-5, with 9 bases identical to TRBD2. This CDR3 contains 14 residues. Germline CDR1 LNHNV, CDR2 YYDKDF (reference sequence). The junction had 5 bases not matched to a gene; V was cut back by 5 bases and J by 4 bases. Written as DNA, the CDR3 is TGTGCCACCAGCGGGACTAGCCGTGGAGAGACCCAGTACTTC. Translating it yields CATSGTSRGETQYF.

V is TRBV2 and J is TRBJ2-1; 10 bases are shared with TRBD2. Per the germline V gene, CDR1 is SNHLY and CDR2 is FYNNEI. J gave up 10 bases and V 3 bases, and 6 bases lay outside the gene matches. CDR3 length: 14 residues. In nucleotides, the CDR3 is TGTGCCAGCAGTGACAGCGGGGGGGCCCGAGAGCAGTTCTTC. This encodes CASSDSGGAREQFF. The full variable domain, its missing parts supplied by reference TRBV2 and TRBJ2-1, is EPEVTQTPSHQVTQMGQEVILRCVPISNHLYFYWYRQILGQKVEFLVSFYNNEISEKSEIFDDQFSVERPDGSNFTLKIRSTKLEDSAMYFCASSDSGGAREQFFGPGTRLTVL.

The chain has TRBV7-2 and TRBJ1-5; D is unclear. V was trimmed by 2 bases and J by 2 bases, leaving 10 bases between them. CDR1 and CDR2 (germline): SGHTA, FQGNSA. The CDR3 has 15 amino acids. The CDR3 DNA is TGTGCCAGCAGCTTAAGCGGGAGGGGCAATCAGCCCCAGCATTTT. Amino acids: CASSLSGRGNQPQHF. Variable domain in full (rest from reference TRBV7-2 and TRBJ1-5): GAGVSQSPSNKVTEKGKDVELRCDPISGHTALYWYRQSLGQGLEFLIYFQGNSAPDKSGLPSDRFSAERTGGSVSTLTIQRTQQEDSAVYLCASSLSGRGNQPQHFGDGTRLSIL.